These 17 T cell receptor beta chains originate from one sample sequenced in a study of blood T cell repertoires in COVID-19. TCRdb's copy holds only in-frame clones and misses some; the assay was immunoSEQ multiplex PCR. The table shows approximately 200,000 clones, with more than 70% occurring only once. Source material: peripheral blood. These receptor sequences come from a woman aged 25-40 years with acute or convalescent COVID-19.

V is TRBV2 and J is TRBJ1-6; D remains unclear. Germline CDR1 reads SNHLY; CDR2 reads FYNNEI. This CDR3 has 14 amino acids. Deletions cut 4 bases from V and 10 bases from J, with 14 bases between. CDR3 sequence (DNA): TGTGCCAGCAGTGTTGGGGTCAGCGGGTCACCCCTCCACTTT. This codes for CASSVGVSGSPLHF.

This chain joins TRBV4-2 and TRBJ1-2, with 8 bases aligning to TRBD1. Germline V CDR1 and CDR2: LGHNA, YNFKEQ. With V trimmed by 6 bases and J by 4 bases, 10 bases remained unmatched. This CDR3 contains 15 residues. The CDR3 bases are TGTGCCAGCAGTTCCGAGACAGGGGCCTTCTATGGCTACACCTTC. It encodes CASSSETGAFYGYTF.

The V call is TRBV11-2, the J call TRBJ2-7; unclear D gene. The CDR3 is made up of 13 amino acids. Germline CDR1 SGHAT, CDR2 FQNNGV. The ends were cut back, 5 bases at V and 0 bases at J, with 8 bases in the middle. Here the CDR3 DNA reads TGTGCCAGCAGCCTTGAGAGCTCCTACGAGCAGTACTTC. Translating it yields CASSLESSYEQYF.

The V call is TRBV30, the J call TRBJ1-6; no definite D call. V lost 2 bases, J lost 7 bases, and 6 bases lay in between. In germline, CDR1 is GTSNPN, CDR2 SVGIG (reference sequence). The CDR3 sequence is 12 residues long. The CDR3 DNA reads as TGTGCCTGGAGTCCCTTAAATTCACCCCTCCACTTT. This encodes CAWSPLNSPLHF.

The chain has TRBV6-6 and TRBJ2-2; TRBD1 agrees at 8 bases. The ends lost 5 bases at V and 11 bases at J; junction bases unmatched: 7. Looked up from germline, CDR1 is MNHNY and CDR2 is SVGAGI (reference sequence). The CDR3 sequence is 13 residues long. The CDR3 DNA reads TGTGCCAGCAGTACACAACAGGGGGTAGAGCTGTTTTTT. Amino acid sequence: CASSTQQGVELFF.

The chain combines TRBV5-1 with TRBJ2-3; D remains unclear. The germline V gene has CDR1 SGHRS and CDR2 YFSETQ. CDR3 length: 14 residues. V lost 2 bases and J lost 2, with 9 bases in between. DNA for the CDR3: TGCGCCAGCAGCTTCTTGGCCCCCACAGATACGCAGTATTTT. Its translation is CASSFLAPTDTQYF.

V and J are TRBV11-2 and TRBJ1-1; the D is unclear. Trimming took 5 bases from V and 4 from J, leaving 8 bases between them. The CDR3 extends over 12 amino acids. The germline V gene encodes CDR1 SGHAT and CDR2 FQNNGV. CDR3 in DNA: TGTGCCAGCAGCCCACTAGGCACTGAAGCTTTCTTT. It translates to CASSPLGTEAFF.

V is TRBV5-1 and J is TRBJ2-1; no clear D gene. Per the germline V gene, CDR1 is SGHRS and CDR2 is YFSETQ. V dropped 4 bases and J dropped 6 bases, with 14 bases sitting between them. CDR3 length: 14 residues. This CDR3 is CASSDATSLNEQFF. For the CDR3, the DNA is TGCGCCAGCAGCGATGCTACGAGCCTCAATGAGCAGTTCTTC.

V and J are TRBV6-5 and TRBJ2-5; 7 bases fit TRBD2. The CDR3 is 15 residues long. CDR1 and CDR2 (germline): MNHEY, SVGAGI. The V segment lost 5 bases and the J segment 2 bases; nucleotides outside the gene matches: 8. The DNA of the CDR3 is TGTGCCAGCAGTCAGACGTTGGGGGGGCAAGAGACCCAGTACTTC. This codes for CASSQTLGGQETQYF.

The chain couples TRBV9 to TRBJ2-2; 7 bases are a match to TRBD2. V dropped 3 bases and J dropped 8; count of bases not matched to a gene: 7. The germline CDR1 and CDR2 sequences are SGDLS and YYNGEE. This CDR3 contains 14 residues. The CDR3: CASSEGGPTGELFF. DNA for the CDR3: TGTGCCAGCAGCGAGGGAGGGCCGACGGGGGAGCTGTTTTTT.

The chain combines TRBV12-3 or TRBV12-4 with TRBJ1-1; maybe TRBD1 (5 bases). The CDR3 runs to 12 residues. V lost 5 bases and J lost 7, with 11 bases in between. CDR3 protein: CASSRQGIEAFF. CDR3 coding DNA: TGTGCCAGCAGTCGTCAGGGAATTGAAGCTTTCTTT.

This clone was seen only once. The chain couples TRBV28 to TRBJ2-7; D may be TRBD2 (5 bases). V was pared by 7 bases and J by 0 bases, with 10 bases between. CDR3 length equals 13 residues. Per germline, CDR1 MDHEN and CDR2 SYDVKM. This CDR3 reads CASNPRDSYEQYF. Written as DNA, the CDR3 is TGTGCCAGCAACCCCCGGGACTCCTACGAGCAGTACTTC.

The rearrangement joins TRBV15 to TRBJ2-7; weak D call: TRBD2 (6 bases). The V and J ends lost 3 bases and 5 bases respectively, with 14 bases between them. This CDR3 comprises 14 residues. Per the germline V gene, CDR1 is LNHNV and CDR2 is YYDKDF (reference sequence). The CDR3 region is CATSRGTGGDEQYF. Written as DNA, the CDR3 is TGTGCCACCAGCAGGGGGACTGGGGGAGACGAGCAGTACTTC.

The V gene is TRBV6-5, the J gene TRBJ1-1, with 7 bases fitting TRBD1. The CDR3 totals 11 residues. Germline CDR1 MNHEY, CDR2 SVGAGI. After removal of 6 bases from V and 9 bases from J, the junction contained 4 bases not matched to a gene. This chain's CDR3 is CASSQGGQAFF. The DNA of the CDR3 is TGTGCCAGCAGCCAGGGGGGTCAAGCTTTCTTT.

The rearrangement uses TRBV3-1 (or the pseudogene TRBV3-2) and TRBJ2-7; perhaps TRBD2 as D (5 bases). This CDR3 contains 14 residues. CDR1 and CDR2 (germline): LGHDT, YNNKEL (reference sequence). The germline V and J ends were trimmed by 1 base and 6 bases, with 13 bases remaining between them. CDR3 protein: CASSQVGLAGEQYF. The CDR3 DNA reads as TGTGCCAGCAGCCAAGTTGGGCTAGCTGGCGAGCAGTACTTC.

V is TRBV10-3 and J is TRBJ1-6; D is unresolved. This CDR3 comprises 15 residues. CDR1 and CDR2 from the germline V gene are ENHRY and SYGVKD. Between the trimmed V and J ends, which lost 0 bases and 5 bases, there was a span of 8 bases. The CDR3 region has the DNA TGTGCCATCAGTGAGTCCCAGGCCAATAATTCACCCCTCCACTTT. Translated, it gives CAISESQANNSPLHF.

This sequence joins TRBV3-1 (or the pseudogene TRBV3-2) and TRBJ1-4; TRBD1 matches 7 bases. Per the germline V gene, CDR1 is LGHDT and CDR2 is YNNKEL (reference sequence). V shed 4 bases, J shed 7 bases, and the junction held 15 bases outside the gene matches. This CDR3 is 17 amino acids long. The CDR3 coding sequence is TGTGCCAGCAGCCCCCGACAGGGCGACGGAATTAGTGAAAAACTGTTTTTT. It codes for CASSPRQGDGISEKLFF.